This TCR beta chain comes out of a study of graft-versus-host responses after intestinal transplantation. The overall study: Recipients obtained multivisceral, liver-intestinal, or isolated intestinal transplants.

The CDR3 is made up of 17 amino acids. CDR1 and CDR2 (germline): LGHNA, YSLEER. V dropped 0 bases and J dropped 8; count of bases not matched to a gene: 11. The authors seeded approximately 200,000 CFSE-labeled responder cells together with approximately 200,000 irradiated stimulator cells tagged with violet dye. Profiling relied on immunoSEQ multiplex PCR, and the TCRdb table lists in-frame clones only, not all of them. In the table there are roughly 14,000 clones, about 33% of which are singletons. The sequencing used alloreactive CD8+ T cells from a mixed lymphocyte reaction culture, collected before intestinal transplant. Specified subset: CFSE-low proliferating T cells sorted from approximately 6-day pre-transplant mixed lymphocyte reaction (GvH or HvG direction). The TCR sequence derives from a human patient who received an intestinal transplant. The rearrangement joins TRBV4-3 to TRBJ2-2; 8 nucleotides align to TRBD2. The CDR3 nucleotides are TGCGCCAGCAGCCAAGATAGGGCTAGCGGGTACCTAGGGGAGCTGTTTTTT. It encodes CASSQDRASGYLGELFF.